The 29 T cell receptor beta chains in this list originate from one sample, sequenced in a study of identical twins. TCRdb analysed the 5' RACE reads with MiXCR anew, one entry per CDR3 protein. The sample includes hundreds of thousands of distinct CDR3 sequences, 8.5% to 9% seen only once; the top ten take around 0.98%. The same sample was also studied in work on yellow fever vaccine responses in identical twins.

The sample comprised PBMCs. Receptor source: a woman aged 18-30 years in good health.

The rearrangement joins TRBV6-1 to TRBJ1-1, with TRBD1 matching over 10 bases. After removal of 6 bases from V and 6 bases from J, the junction contained 7 bases not matched to a gene. Looked up from germline, CDR1 is MNHNS and CDR2 is SASEGT. CDR3 size: 14 residues. CDR3 coding DNA: TGTGCCAGCAGGCCGACAGGGGGCAACGCTGAAGCTTTCTTT. Translating gives CASRPTGGNAEAFF.

This clonotype was detected many times. The J gene is TRBJ2-1, the V gene TRBV5-1, with TRBD2 matching 11 bases. This CDR3 is built from 15 residues. The V gene end was trimmed by 3 bases and the J gene end by 3 bases; junction bases not matched to a gene: 2. Germline V gene data show CDR1 as SGHRS and CDR2 as YFSETQ. CDR3 DNA sequence: TGCGCCAGCAGCTCCGGGACTAGCGGCTACAATGAGCAGTTCTTC. This sequence encodes CASSSGTSGYNEQFF.

In its sample, this clonotype was seen a few times. This chain joins TRBV27 and TRBJ1-1, with a weak D call TRBD1 (5 bases). The V end was cut by 6 bases, the J end by 4 bases, with 18 bases between. Germline V gene data show CDR1 as MNHEY and CDR2 as SMNVEV (reference sequence). The CDR3 is made up of 15 amino acids. DNA for the CDR3: TGTGCCAGCAGACCGGGACGCCTGGGGGGCACTGAAGCTTTCTTT. This gives the protein CASRPGRLGGTEAFF.

The gene calls are TRBV4-1 and TRBJ2-7; D is unclear. V was shortened by 1 base and J by 8 bases, with 9 bases between the two germline ends. The CDR3 extends over 12 amino acids. Germline V gives CDR1 MGHRA, CDR2 YSYEKL. This CDR3 reads CASSQATTKQYF. CDR3 coding DNA: TGCGCCAGCAGCCAAGCCACTACGAAGCAGTACTTC.

This chain joins TRBV4-3 and TRBJ2-1, with 13 bases identical to TRBD2. From germline, CDR1 is LGHNA and CDR2 YSLEER. The CDR3 is made up of 19 amino acids. J was trimmed by 4 bases and V by 2 bases; bases with no gene match: 11. The CDR3 sequence is CASSQRDGLAGDSYNEQFF. In DNA form, the CDR3 reads TGCGCCAGCAGCCAACGCGATGGACTAGCGGGAGATTCGTACAATGAGCAGTTCTTC.

The genes are TRBV6-5 and TRBJ2-7; no reliable D call. V dropped 1 base and J dropped 6 bases, with 16 bases sitting between them. CDR3 length equals 15 residues. Germline V gene data show CDR1 as MNHEY and CDR2 as SVGAGI. CDR3 DNA: TGTGCCAGCAGTTACTTCAACTCCCAGACGGGCGAGCAGTACTTC. It specifies CASSYFNSQTGEQYF.

This clonotype was observed a few times. The chain links TRBV20-1 to TRBJ2-1; 8 bases agree with TRBD2. The CDR3 has 13 amino acids. With V trimmed by 3 bases and J by 4 bases, 2 bases remained unmatched. Germline CDR1 and CDR2: DFQATT and SNEGSKA (reference sequence). CDR3 sequence: CSASASGYNEQFF. The CDR3 nucleotides read TGCAGTGCTAGCGCTAGCGGGTACAATGAGCAGTTCTTC.

This clonotype was found a few times. This sequence joins TRBV7-9 and TRBJ1-4, with 8 bases fitting TRBD1. J lost 5 bases, V lost 7 bases, and 3 bases had no gene match. There are 13 residues in the CDR3. Per germline, CDR1 SEHNR and CDR2 FQNEAQ (reference sequence). The CDR3 sequence: CASMRTGNEKLFF. The CDR3 nucleotides read TGTGCCAGCATGAGGACAGGGAATGAAAAACTGTTTTTT.

The chain employs TRBV9 and TRBJ2-7; D is ambiguous. Germline assignment: CDR1 SGDLS and CDR2 YYNGEE. Trimming removed 3 bases from V and 4 bases from J, with 8 bases in between. This CDR3 is 12 amino acids long. CDR3 sequence reads: CASSGWWYEQYF. CDR3 nucleotides: TGTGCCAGCAGCGGCTGGTGGTACGAGCAGTACTTC.

The V and J genes are TRBV28 and TRBJ2-5; the D is unclear. The CDR3 is 14 residues long. Germline V CDR1 and CDR2: MDHEN, SYDVKM. With 2 bases removed from V and 4 bases from J, the gap between germline ends came to 11 bases. CDR3 loop: CASSLGQILETQYF. The CDR3 DNA reads as TGTGCCAGCAGTTTAGGCCAGATCTTAGAGACCCAGTACTTC.

A few counts support this clonotype. The chain carries TRBV5-1 and TRBJ1-1, with a tentative D call TRBD1 (5 bases). Trimming pared 4 bases from V and 0 bases from J, leaving 13 bases between. CDR1 SGHRS and CDR2 YFSETQ come from the germline V gene. This CDR3 is 15 amino acids long. CDR3 bases: TGCGCCAGCAGCGGTACGGGGCACATGAACACTGAAGCTTTCTTT. Amino acids: CASSGTGHMNTEAFF.

CDR3 bases: TGCAGCGTTGAAGATGCCCAGGGAGGGACCCAGTACTTC. It specifies CSVEDAQGGTQYF. V is TRBV29-1 and J is TRBJ2-5; TRBD2 is a possible D gene (6 bases). Trimming stripped 0 bases from V and 7 bases from J, with 12 bases between. CDR1 is SQVTM, CDR2 ANQGSEA, per germline. The CDR3 has 13 residues. The full variable domain, rest sourced from reference TRBV29-1 and TRBJ2-5, is SAVISQKPSRDICQRGTSLTIQCQVDSQVTMMFWYRQQPGQSLTLIATANQGSEATYESGFVIDKFPISRPNLTFSTLTVSNMSPEDSSIYLCSVEDAQGGTQYFGPGTRLLVL.

A few counts support this clonotype. CDR3 nucleotide sequence: TGCAGTGCTAGGACTAGCGGGGGGGGCGAGCAGTACTTC. The encoded protein is CSARTSGGGEQYF. J is TRBJ2-7 and V is TRBV20-1; 14 bases agree with TRBD2. Germline CDR1 and CDR2: DFQATT and SNEGSKA (reference sequence). The CDR3 consists of 13 residues. The junction had 1 base not matched to a gene; V was cut back by 3 bases and J by 6 bases.

This chain joins TRBV20-1 and TRBJ2-5, with D unresolved. Trimming stripped 5 bases from V and 1 base from J, with 8 bases between. CDR1 is DFQATT, CDR2 SNEGSKA, per germline (reference sequence). CDR3 size: 12 residues. The CDR3: CSALSLQETQYF. The CDR3 region has the DNA TGCAGTGCTCTGAGCCTCCAAGAGACCCAGTACTTC.

This clonotype has ten or more counts. CDR3 residues: CASSPQRTSNQPQHF. The DNA of the CDR3 is TGTGCCAGCAGTCCCCAGAGGACTAGCAATCAGCCCCAGCATTTT. The chain combines TRBV27 with TRBJ1-5; D is ambiguous. The length of the CDR3 is 15 residues. V was clipped by 5 bases and J by 0 bases, with 11 bases between them. Germline-derived CDR1 and CDR2 are MNHEY and SMNVEV (reference sequence).

The chain couples TRBV20-1 to TRBJ2-3; 8 nucleotides agree with TRBD2. CDR1 and CDR2 (germline): DFQATT, SNEGSKA (reference sequence). The ends lost 6 bases at V and 5 bases at J; junction bases unmatched: 19. This CDR3 has 17 residues. CDR3 region: CSALGVNGLAVIDTQYF. Written as DNA, the CDR3 is TGCAGTGCGCTAGGCGTGAACGGACTAGCTGTAATAGATACGCAGTATTTT.

This clonotype has a count of ten or more. The rearrangement links TRBV3-1 to TRBJ1-1; D unresolved. The CDR3 sequence is 13 residues long. Trimming pared 2 bases from V and 1 base from J, leaving 5 bases between. Per germline, CDR1 LGHDT and CDR2 YNNKEL (reference sequence). The CDR3 spells CASSQQTNTEAFF. The CDR3 DNA reads as TGTGCCAGCAGCCAACAGACGAACACTGAAGCTTTCTTT.

CDR3 DNA sequence: TGTGCCAGCAGGCCTAGCGGGGGGGCAATAGATACGCAGTATTTT. It translates to CASRPSGGAIDTQYF. The V and J genes are TRBV7-3 and TRBJ2-3, with 12 bases that match TRBD2. CDR1 is SGHTA and CDR2 is FQGTGA in the germline V gene. CDR3 length: 15 residues. With V trimmed by 6 bases and J by 5 bases, 6 bases remained unmatched.

V usage is TRBV7-2 and J usage is TRBJ2-4, with D possibly being TRBD1 or TRBD2 (6 bases each). Trimming shortened V by 3 bases and J by 5 bases, and 17 bases separated the two germline ends. Germline loops: CDR1 SGHTA, CDR2 FQGNSA. CDR3 length: 16 residues. Here the CDR3 DNA reads TGTGCCAGCAGCTTCTTCTTACGGGGGCGGGAAAACATTCAGTACTTC. It encodes CASSFFLRGRENIQYF.

This clonotype came up a few times. The rearrangement joins TRBV10-3 to TRBJ2-3, with a tentative D call TRBD1 (6 bases). The germline gives CDR1 ENHRY, CDR2 SYGVKD. Trimming cost V 2 bases and J 2 bases, with 11 bases left between them. This CDR3 is built from 15 residues. CDR3 loop: CAISEGQHNTDTQYF. CDR3 nucleotide sequence: TGTGCCATCAGTGAGGGACAGCATAACACAGATACGCAGTATTTT.

For the CDR3, the DNA is TGTGCCAGCAGTGCTGTAAACACCATATATTTT. Protein product: CASSAVNTIYF. The V call is TRBV6-5, the J call TRBJ1-3; D not certain. Germline-derived CDR1 and CDR2 are MNHEY and SVGAGI. This CDR3 comprises 11 residues. Between the trimmed V and J ends, which lost 5 bases and 6 bases, there was a span of 5 bases.

The CDR3 reads CASSYSDQPQHF. CDR3 DNA: TGTGCCAGCAGTTACTCAGATCAGCCCCAGCATTTT. The chain couples TRBV28 to TRBJ1-5; D remains ambiguous. Germline CDR1 MDHEN, CDR2 SYDVKM. V lost 4 bases, J lost 5 bases, and 6 bases lay in between. This CDR3 spans 12 amino acids.

This clonotype occurred many times. This chain links TRBV29-1 with TRBJ2-3; a weak D match, TRBD1 (5 bases). The CDR3 is 14 amino acids. V was pared by 0 bases and J by 4 bases, with 11 bases between. Germline V gene sequence: CDR1 SQVTM, CDR2 ANQGSEA. In DNA, the CDR3 is TGCAGCGTTGAAGAGAAGTTGGGGCCAGATACGCAGTATTTT. It translates to CSVEEKLGPDTQYF.

V is TRBV19 and J is TRBJ1-2, with no clear D. The CDR3 is made up of 12 amino acids. Germline CDR1 and CDR2: LNHDA and SQIVND (reference sequence). Trimming cost V 1 base and J 8 bases, with 8 bases left between them. The CDR3 DNA follows: TGTGCCAGTAGTATAGGATCGAGGGGCTACACCTTC. Translation gives CASSIGSRGYTF.

This sequence joins TRBV28 and TRBJ2-3; D is unresolved. Per germline, CDR1 MDHEN and CDR2 SYDVKM. The length of the CDR3 is 15 residues. The V and J ends lost 4 bases and 1 base respectively, with 12 bases between them. In DNA form, the CDR3 reads TGTGCCAGCAGTTCTCAACAAGACGGCACAGATACGCAGTATTTT. Translation gives CASSSQQDGTDTQYF.

The CDR3 sequence: CASSLYGLPEQYF. As DNA, the CDR3 is TGTGCCAGCAGTTTATACGGACTACCCGAGCAGTACTTC. The V gene is TRBV28, the J gene TRBJ2-7, with a tentative D call TRBD2 (6 bases). The ends were cut back, 1 base at V and 6 bases at J, with 10 bases in the middle. The CDR3 runs 13 residues. Germline CDR1 reads MDHEN; CDR2 reads SYDVKM.

This clonotype was counted only a few times. The chain recombines TRBV29-1 with TRBJ2-4; 10 positions agree with TRBD2. From germline, CDR1 is SQVTM and CDR2 ANQGSEA. This CDR3 has 15 residues. After removal of 7 bases from V and 0 bases from J, the junction contained 6 bases not matched to a gene. The CDR3 bases are TGCAGCGACCCTAGCGGGAGTAAAGCCAAAAACATTCAGTACTTC. As protein: CSDPSGSKAKNIQYF.

In its sample, this clonotype was seen many times. This sequence joins TRBV7-9 and TRBJ2-3; TRBD1 might be the D (6 bases). V was cut by 5 bases and J by 0 bases, with 12 bases left in between. Germline CDR1 and CDR2: SEHNR and FQNEAQ (reference sequence). The CDR3 loop spans 15 amino acids. CDR3 protein: CASSRTVGSTDTQYF. Written as DNA, the CDR3 is TGTGCCAGCAGCCGGACAGTAGGTAGCACAGATACGCAGTATTTT.

This chain links TRBV27 with TRBJ2-7; weak D call: TRBD1 (6 bases). V lost 3 bases and J lost 7, with 13 bases in between. This CDR3 has 13 amino acids. Germline V gene data show CDR1 as MNHEY and CDR2 as SMNVEV (reference sequence). The DNA for the CDR3 is TGTGCCAGCAGTTTCTCTCGGACAGCGGAGCAGTACTTC. It yields the protein CASSFSRTAEQYF.